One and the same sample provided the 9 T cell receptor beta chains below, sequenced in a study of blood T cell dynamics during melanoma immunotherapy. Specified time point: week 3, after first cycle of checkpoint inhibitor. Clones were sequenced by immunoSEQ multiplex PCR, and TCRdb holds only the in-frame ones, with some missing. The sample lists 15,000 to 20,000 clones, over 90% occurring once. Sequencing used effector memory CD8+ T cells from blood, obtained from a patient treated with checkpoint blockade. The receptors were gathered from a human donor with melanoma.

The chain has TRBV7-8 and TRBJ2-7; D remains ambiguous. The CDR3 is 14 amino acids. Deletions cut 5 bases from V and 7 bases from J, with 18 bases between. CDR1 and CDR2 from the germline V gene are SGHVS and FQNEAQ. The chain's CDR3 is CASSPNSPFWEQYF. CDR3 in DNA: TGTGCCAGCAGCCCTAACTCCCCCTTTTGGGAGCAGTACTTC.

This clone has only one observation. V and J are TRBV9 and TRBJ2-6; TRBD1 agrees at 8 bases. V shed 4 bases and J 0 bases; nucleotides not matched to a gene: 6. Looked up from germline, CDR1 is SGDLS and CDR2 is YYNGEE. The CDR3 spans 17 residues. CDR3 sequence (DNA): TGTGCCAGCAGCCCAGGGGGCGTAGTCTCTGGGGCCAACGTCCTGACTTTC. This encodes CASSPGGVVSGANVLTF. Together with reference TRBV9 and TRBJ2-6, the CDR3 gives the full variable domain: DSGVTQTPKHLITATGQRVTLRCSPRSGDLSVYWYQQSLDQGLQFLIQYYNGEERAKGNILERFSAQQFPDLHSELNLSSLELGDSALYFCASSPGGVVSGANVLTFGAGSRLTVL.

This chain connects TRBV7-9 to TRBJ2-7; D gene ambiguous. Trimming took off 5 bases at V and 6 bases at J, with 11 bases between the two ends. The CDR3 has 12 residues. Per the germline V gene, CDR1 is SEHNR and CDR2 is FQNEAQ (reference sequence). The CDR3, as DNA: TGTGCCAGCAGCACTACCCCGGGCGAGCAGTACTTC. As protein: CASSTTPGEQYF.

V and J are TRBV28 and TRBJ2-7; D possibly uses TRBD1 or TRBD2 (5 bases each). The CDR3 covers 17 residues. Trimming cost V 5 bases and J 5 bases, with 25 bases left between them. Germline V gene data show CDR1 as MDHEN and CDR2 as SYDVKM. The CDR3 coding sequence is TGTGCCAGCAGTCCCCCGGGAACCCGAATACTGGGGGACGAGCAGTACTTC. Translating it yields CASSPPGTRILGDEQYF.

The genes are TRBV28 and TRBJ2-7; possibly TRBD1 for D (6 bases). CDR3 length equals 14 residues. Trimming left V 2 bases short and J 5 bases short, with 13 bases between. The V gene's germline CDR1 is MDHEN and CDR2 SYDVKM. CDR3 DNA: TGTGCCAGCAGTTTACCGGGGCAGGGGAACGAGCAGTACTTC. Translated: CASSLPGQGNEQYF.

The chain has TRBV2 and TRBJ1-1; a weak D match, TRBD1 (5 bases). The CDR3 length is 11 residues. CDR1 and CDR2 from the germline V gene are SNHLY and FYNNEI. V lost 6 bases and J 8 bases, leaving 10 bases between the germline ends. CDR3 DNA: TGTGCCAGCAGGAGGGGCCGGGAAGCTTTCTTT. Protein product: CASRRGREAFF.

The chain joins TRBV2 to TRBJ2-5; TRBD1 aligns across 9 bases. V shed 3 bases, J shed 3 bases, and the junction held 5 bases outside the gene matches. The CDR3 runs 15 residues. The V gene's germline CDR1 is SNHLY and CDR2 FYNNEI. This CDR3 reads CASSDTTGGEETQYF. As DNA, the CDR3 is TGTGCCAGCAGTGATACAACAGGGGGCGAAGAGACCCAGTACTTC.

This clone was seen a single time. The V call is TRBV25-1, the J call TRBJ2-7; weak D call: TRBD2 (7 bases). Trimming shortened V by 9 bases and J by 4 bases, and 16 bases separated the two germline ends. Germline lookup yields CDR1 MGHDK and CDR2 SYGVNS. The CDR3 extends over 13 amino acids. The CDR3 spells CASCGGLGYEQYF. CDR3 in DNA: TGTGCCAGTTGCGGGGGCCTTGGATACGAGCAGTACTTC.

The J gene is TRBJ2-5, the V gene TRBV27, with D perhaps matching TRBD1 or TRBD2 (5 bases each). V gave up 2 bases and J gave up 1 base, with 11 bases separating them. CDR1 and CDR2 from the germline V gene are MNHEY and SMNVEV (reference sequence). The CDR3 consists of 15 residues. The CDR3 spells CASSLKFGGQETQYF. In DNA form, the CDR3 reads TGTGCCAGCAGTTTAAAGTTTGGGGGCCAAGAGACCCAGTACTTC.